This TCR beta chain was retrieved from a study of blood T cells in healthy people across ages. Notes on this clonotype: An end of the junction does not agree with germline; a read error may underlie this.

The CDR3 length is 14 residues. Germline assignment: CDR1 SGHTA and CDR2 FQGNSA. Through a sample-barcoded 5' primer and a J-beta primer mix, a second PCR was run for roughly 6 to 11 cycles. MiXCR, applied by TCRdb to the 5' RACE reads, yields one record per CDR3 protein. The sample lists about 280,000 distinct CDR3 sequences, around 29% occurring once. The receptor was isolated from a woman in her seventies in good health. Input material: blood. J is TRBJ1-4 and V is TRBV7-2, with TRBD1 identical over 7 bases. The CDR3 region has the DNA TGTGCCAGCAGCTCGCAGGGGGTGGATGAAAAGCTGTTTTTT. This codes for CASSSQGVDEKLFF.